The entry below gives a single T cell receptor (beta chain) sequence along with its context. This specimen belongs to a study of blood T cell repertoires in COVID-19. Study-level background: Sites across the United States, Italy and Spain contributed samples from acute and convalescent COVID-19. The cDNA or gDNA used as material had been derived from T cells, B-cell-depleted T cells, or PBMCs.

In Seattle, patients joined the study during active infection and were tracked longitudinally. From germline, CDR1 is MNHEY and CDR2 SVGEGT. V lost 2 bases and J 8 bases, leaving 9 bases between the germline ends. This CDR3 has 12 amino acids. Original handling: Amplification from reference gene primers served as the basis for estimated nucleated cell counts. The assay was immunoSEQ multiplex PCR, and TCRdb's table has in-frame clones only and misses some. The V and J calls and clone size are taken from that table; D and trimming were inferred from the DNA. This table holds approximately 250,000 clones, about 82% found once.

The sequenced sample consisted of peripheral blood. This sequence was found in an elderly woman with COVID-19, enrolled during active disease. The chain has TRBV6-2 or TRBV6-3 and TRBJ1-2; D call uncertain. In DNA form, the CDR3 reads TGTGCCAGCAGTTACGAGGCGAAAGGCTACACCTTC. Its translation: CASSYEAKGYTF.